A selection of T cell receptor beta chains follows, all from one sample in a study of cytomegalovirus exposure and HLA in healthy donors. Assay used: immunoSEQ multiplex PCR; TCRdb lists only in-frame clones, some missing. The table includes 95,000 to 100,000 clones, 85% detected once. Material: PBMCs. The receptor set was obtained from a man aged 25 to 45 in good health and CMV-seronegative. Each CDR3 is given with its conserved first and last residue. Fields, in order: clone size, V gene, J gene, D gene, CDR3 protein, CDR3 DNA. A D gene is named only where the DNA matches it firmly. Not every row has a clone size; where given, it reads once, few, many or a size class.

NA	TRBV27	TRBJ2-7	NA	CASSLGRTYEQYF	TGTGCCAGCAGTTTAGGCAGAACCTACGAGCAGTACTTC
NA	TRBV6-1	TRBJ2-5	NA	CASSSDSPTLAQYF	TGTGCCAGCAGTAGCGACAGCCCAACCCTTGCCCAGTACTTC
NA	TRBV29-1	TRBJ2-7	NA	CSVAPGYEQYF	TGCAGCGTAGCCCCGGGCTACGAGCAGTACTTC
NA	TRBV7-6	TRBJ2-3	NA	CASRVDGERGDTQYF	TGTGCCAGCAGGGTGGACGGGGAGAGGGGGGATACGCAGTATTTT
once	TRBV7-3	TRBJ2-5	TRBD2	CASSPLAGGPDETQYF	TGTGCCAGCAGCCCACTAGCGGGAGGGCCTGACGAGACCCAGTACTTC
NA	TRBV7-2	TRBJ1-1	TRBD1	CASSPGTGSYTEAFF	TGTGCCAGCAGCCCAGGGACAGGTAGCTACACTGAAGCTTTCTTT
NA	TRBV7-6	TRBJ1-5	NA	CASSLLGTVNQPQHF	TGTGCCAGCAGCTTACTCGGCACAGTCAATCAGCCCCAGCATTTT
once	TRBV7-9	TRBJ2-2	TRBD2	CASSPRPGGTGELFF	TGTGCCAGCAGCCCCAGACCGGGAGGGACCGGGGAGCTGTTTTTT
NA	TRBV7-9	TRBJ2-1	NA	CASSPPRGRMNNEQFF	TGTGCCAGCAGCCCCCCACGTGGGCGTATGAATAATGAGCAGTTCTTC
once	TRBV25-1	TRBJ2-7	TRBD1	CASSGGDRIEQYF	TGTGCCAGCAGTGGGGGGGACAGGATTGAGCAGTACTTC
NA	TRBV10-3	TRBJ2-2	NA	CAITGTNTGELFF	TGTGCCATCACCGGGACAAACACCGGGGAGCTGTTTTTT
NA	TRBV9	TRBJ1-1	NA	CASSPRTQWDTEAFF	TGTGCCAGCAGCCCCCGGACTCAATGGGACACTGAAGCTTTCTTT
NA	TRBV28	TRBJ1-5	NA	CARRARCNQPQHF	TGTGCCCGCAGGGCGAGGTGCAATCAGCCCCAGCATTTT
few	TRBV6-4	TRBJ1-1	TRBD1	CASRNPGQELNTEAFF	TGTGCCAGCAGGAATCCGGGACAGGAACTGAACACTGAAGCTTTCTTT
NA	TRBV4-1	TRBJ1-6	NA	CASSQVGRGYNSPLHF	TGCGCCAGCAGCCAAGTGGGCAGGGGATACAATTCACCCCTCCACTTT
once	TRBV13	TRBJ2-1	TRBD1	CASSHFGEGTGLVNNEQFF	TGTGCCAGCAGCCACTTTGGGGAAGGGACAGGCCTTGTGAACAATGAGCAGTTCTTC
NA	TRBV7-3	TRBJ1-2	NA	CASSPRGPPDPYGYTF	TGTGCCAGCAGCCCAAGGGGCCCACCGGATCCCTATGGCTACACCTTC
once	TRBV28	TRBJ1-5	TRBD1	CASGTVRSQPQHF	TGTGCCAGCGGGACAGTGCGATCTCAGCCCCAGCATTTT
NA	TRBV6-1	TRBJ2-5	NA	CASSGRGYETQYF	TGTGCCAGCAGTGGAAGGGGCTACGAGACCCAGTACTTC
NA	TRBV9	TRBJ2-1	TRBD2	CASSITSGGIYEQFF	TGTGCCAGCAGCATAACTAGCGGGGGGATCTATGAGCAGTTCTTC
NA	TRBV6-1	TRBJ2-1	NA	CASSTISSHEQFF	TGTGCCAGCAGTACCATTAGTTCCCATGAGCAGTTCTTC
NA	TRBV7-3	TRBJ2-5	TRBD2	CASSSIAGAETQYF	TGTGCCAGCAGCTCAATAGCGGGAGCAGAGACCCAGTACTTC
NA	TRBV4-1	TRBJ2-7	TRBD2	CASSLGTSGRTRHYEQYF	TGCGCCAGCAGCCTCGGGACTAGCGGGAGGACCCGACACTACGAGCAGTACTTC
NA	TRBV7-9	TRBJ2-5	NA	CSSSPRDETQYF	TGTTCCAGCAGCCCCCGCGATGAGACCCAGTACTTC
NA	TRBV28	TRBJ2-7	TRBD2	CASSSQRGWGNEQYF	TGTGCCAGCAGCTCCCAGCGGGGATGGGGCAACGAGCAGTACTTC
once	TRBV6-5	TRBJ1-6	NA	CASSPRTAYNSPLHF	TGTGCCAGCAGTCCGCGGACAGCCTATAATTCACCCCTCCACTTT
few	TRBV11-3	TRBJ2-7	NA	CASSPGEGGEQYF	TGTGCCAGCAGCCCCGGGGAAGGGGGCGAGCAGTACTTC
NA	TRBV15	TRBJ2-7	NA	CATSPSRVLRGEQYF	TGTGCCACCAGTCCTTCTAGGGTCCTCCGGGGCGAGCAGTACTTC
NA	TRBV7-3	TRBJ1-6	TRBD1	CASSLGDRNSPLHF	TGTGCCAGCAGCTTAGGGGACAGAAATTCACCCCTCCACTTT
NA	TRBV2	TRBJ2-7	TRBD1	CASRPGQGLSYEQYF	TGTGCCAGCAGACCTGGACAGGGGTTGTCCTACGAGCAGTACTTC
NA	TRBV5-4	TRBJ2-2	TRBD2	CASSGGLAGGPSGELFF	TGTGCCAGCAGCGGTGGACTAGCGGGGGGGCCGAGCGGGGAGCTGTTTTTT
NA	TRBV6-5	TRBJ2-7	NA	CASSRNTGEEYF	TGTGCCAGCAGTCGTAACACAGGGGAGGAGTACTTC
NA	TRBV7-3	TRBJ2-3	TRBD2	CASSLVAGGTQYF	TGTGCCAGCAGCTTGGTAGCGGGGGGTACGCAGTATTTT